This note documents a single T cell receptor beta chain sequence. Its antigen is still unknown. The data derive from a study of OX40 agonist ivuxolimab in advanced cancers. Turning to the study itself: Partial responses, seen in three patients, involved one hepatocellular carcinoma and two cutaneous melanomas. Points from the study as a whole: Dosing at 0.1 to 3.0 mg/kg was accompanied by clonal expansion of CD4+ and CD8+ blood T cells by week 6. Partial responders at 0.1-3.0 mg/kg showed near-lowest clonal expansion. Which antigen the expanded peripheral T cells recognized is unknown.

The repertoire was sequenced with immunoSEQ multiplex PCR; TCRdb's copy has only in-frame clones and lacks some. The profile covers roughly 45,000 clones, with around 90% appearing a single time and 3.4% taken by the ten largest. The sample consisted of CD4+ or CD8+ T cells sorted from blood, taken in a trial of the OX40 agonist ivuxolimab. This sequence was found in an adult with an advanced solid tumor such as melanoma, head and neck, liver or kidney cancer.

The CDR3 DNA reads TGTGCCAGCAGGCAACATGCGAAGGACACTGAAGCTTTCTTT. Residues: CASRQHAKDTEAFF. The V and J genes are TRBV7-8 and TRBJ1-1; D is undetermined. Per germline, CDR1 SGHVS and CDR2 FQNEAQ. This CDR3 is built from 14 residues. V shed 6 bases and J shed 3 bases, with 14 bases lying between them.